This T cell receptor (beta chain) comes out of a study of response to subunit inactivated influenza vaccine. Broader study findings: Each seasonal flu vaccination may recruit only limited new T cells, authors suggested.

The sample holds a few counts of this clonotype. Its antigen remains unknown. Via MiXCR, TCRdb re-called the RT-PCR reads, giving one row per CDR3 protein. The sample carries 150,000 or so distinct CDR3 sequences, approximately 11% recorded once. This CDR3 is 11 amino acids long. V lost 7 bases and J lost 2, with 6 bases in between. CDR1 and CDR2 (germline): MNHEY, SVGEGT. The sample was CD8+ T cells sorted from PBMCs, taken around 25 months after vaccination. This sequence originates from a man aged 50 to 69 who received an inactivated influenza vaccine. The chain couples TRBV6-2 or TRBV6-3 to TRBJ2-7; D uncertain. This CDR3 reads CASTSAYEQYF. For the CDR3, the DNA is TGTGCCAGCACATCGGCCTACGAGCAGTACTTC.